This T cell receptor beta chain is drawn from a study of blood T cell repertoires in COVID-19 (TCRdb year 2020). At the level of the whole study: Collaborator samples came from the United States, Italy and Spain and covered acute and convalescent phases of COVID-19. HLA class I and class II types, where available, came from metadata supplied by the sample provider rather than from assay-based typing. A freely available public database, intended as a resource for researchers studying the immune response to SARS-CoV-2, is where the repertoires were released. Sample metadata almost always included a de-identified subject ID, COVID-19 status, age in years and sex. The prospective study material was composed of cDNA or gDNA derived from T cells, B-cell-depleted T cells, or PBMCs. Deeply sampled blood TCRbeta repertoires from subjects exposed to, actively infected with, or recovered from COVID-19 were included in the dataset. The samples were drawn from the first 160 participants of the ongoing ImmuneRACE study and from 950 to 1,500 subjects provided by 6 global collaborators.

The immunoSEQ Assay, a bias-controlled multiplex PCR, was used to amplify TCRbeta CDR3 regions from genomic DNA. As for the authors' bioinformatics: Within the assay, amplification of reference gene primers was used to estimate how many nucleated cells each sample contained. Sequence reads were collapsed and filtered to measure the absolute abundance of every unique TCRbeta CDR3 rearrangement. For each sample, productive Simpson clonality was calculated as the square root of Simpson's diversity index over productive rearrangements. Imported from immuneACCESS, the table was reduced by TCRdb to in-frame sequences with V and J called. These copies leave out some clones; in studies compared against another copy, an unresolved V gene accounts for under half, and the cause of the remainder is not known. V and J calls and clone size follow that table, whereas D and trimming were derived from the DNA. The sample table shows around 170,000 clones, and 84% are seen once. 10% to 15% of the sample belongs to the ten largest clones.

The paper as a whole reports these results and caveats: How much clinical and demographic metadata was included differed by source and by participant, and the metadata was provided uncurated.

The CDR3, cysteine through phenylalanine, is 14 amino acids long. The only DNA kept is the CDR3, 42 bases in frame from the first base. The germline V gene yields SNHLY for CDR1 and FYNNEI for CDR2. V gives up 8 bases and J gives up 7 bases, and the segment between their germline ends measures 18 bases. Participants in the prospective study were enrolled through a virtual design, were aged roughly 18 to 100 years, and lived in under 25 United States geographic areas. Cohort assignment in the prospective study relied on participant-reported clinical history from a screening survey and a study questionnaire. Recovered participants in ImmuneRACE Cohort 3 were defined by two consecutive negative NP/OP PCR tests, clearance by a healthcare professional, or resolution of symptoms. In the prospective study, mobile phlebotomists collected whole blood, serum and a nasopharyngeal or oropharyngeal swab from each participant. Over a 2-month period, participants in the prospective study had the option of providing additional blood draws and questionnaires. Prospective study blood samples were shipped either frozen or at room temperature before DNA extraction.

About this clone itself: What this receptor recognizes is not known. No quality values exist for individual bases; no much larger clone is one base distant.

The rearranged segments are TRBV2 and TRBJ2-1; a tentative D call is TRBD1 (6 bases match). Input material: PBMCs or T cells enriched from blood (not recorded which). This TCR came from a man in his fifties who had recovered from COVID-19. CDR3 protein: CASDRQGLANEQFF. The nucleotide sequence is TGTGCCAGCGATCGGCAGGGGCTTGCAAATGAGCAGTTCTTC.